Following are 20 T cell receptor beta chains from one sample sequenced in a study of identifying expanded T cells in peripheral blood. Profiled with immunoSEQ multiplex PCR; TCRdb holds only in-frame clones, not every one. The sample lists some 100,000 clones, approximately 88% occurring once. The source material was blood. Every receptor here comes from a person aged 18 to 75 in good health.

The V gene is TRBV7-2, the J gene TRBJ2-3; no firm D call. CDR3 length: 14 amino acids. Germline-derived CDR1 and CDR2 are SGHTA and FQGNSA. V dropped 4 bases and J dropped 1 base, with 9 bases sitting between them. This CDR3 reads CASSYLEGTDTQYF. CDR3 DNA sequence: TGTGCCAGCAGCTATTTAGAGGGCACAGATACGCAGTATTTT.

As to this clone: Other DNA sequences in this sample translate to the same CDR3. The chain combines TRBV9 with TRBJ1-1; D not resolved. CDR1 and CDR2 from the germline V gene are SGDLS and YYNGEE. The CDR3 is 12 residues long. Trimming removed 2 bases at V and 4 bases at J, with 6 bases between. The CDR3 spells CASSVAGTEAFF. CDR3 bases: TGTGCCAGCAGCGTTGCGGGCACTGAAGCTTTCTTT.

The rearrangement joins TRBV13 to TRBJ2-2; tentatively, D is TRBD2 (6 bases). CDR1 and CDR2 (germline): PRHDT, FYEKMQ (reference sequence). V shed 5 bases and J shed 6 bases, with 13 bases lying between them. The CDR3 is made up of 14 amino acids. CDR3 sequence reads: CASSLRGTAGELFF. The CDR3 DNA reads as TGTGCCAGCAGCCTGAGAGGGACTGCCGGGGAGCTGTTTTTT.

The chain has TRBV9 and TRBJ1-2, with 9 bases fitting TRBD1. The ends lost 0 bases at V and 2 bases at J; junction bases unmatched: 2. Germline V gene sequence: CDR1 SGDLS, CDR2 YYNGEE. The CDR3 spans 15 residues. The CDR3 region is CASSVATGGNYGYTF. The CDR3 nucleotides read TGTGCCAGCAGCGTAGCAACAGGGGGCAACTATGGCTACACCTTC.

V and J are TRBV6-5 and TRBJ1-1; unclear D gene. The CDR3 runs 16 residues. The germline V and J ends were trimmed by 0 bases and 0 bases, with 11 bases remaining between them. Germline V lookup: CDR1 MNHEY, CDR2 SVGAGI. CDR3 sequence reads: CASSYSIGTLNTEAFF. The CDR3 region has the DNA TGTGCCAGCAGTTACTCGATTGGCACCTTGAACACTGAAGCTTTCTTT.

V and J are TRBV18 and TRBJ2-4; TRBD1 matches at 9 bases. This CDR3 comprises 14 residues. V was pared by 2 bases and J by 6 bases, with 2 bases of the junction left unmatched. The germline gives CDR1 KGHSH, CDR2 LQKENI. CDR3 amino acids: CASSPGGQGNIQYF. The CDR3 region has the DNA TGTGCCAGCTCACCAGGGGGACAGGGAAACATTCAGTACTTC.

This clone was seen only a few times. The CDR3 here is CASRTIGVFYGYTF. The CDR3 nucleotides read TGTGCCAGTAGAACCATTGGGGTTTTCTATGGCTACACCTTC. This chain connects TRBV19 to TRBJ1-2; D is undetermined. The CDR3 spans 14 residues. V was clipped by 6 bases and J by 4 bases, with 15 bases between them. Germline CDR1 and CDR2: LNHDA and SQIVND (reference sequence).

The chain combines TRBV7-6 with TRBJ2-1; perhaps TRBD2 as D (6 bases). Trimming stripped 5 bases from V and 2 bases from J, with 13 bases between. The CDR3 extends over 15 amino acids. Germline values: CDR1 SGHVS, CDR2 FNYEAQ. Here the CDR3 DNA reads TGTGCCAGCAGCCCTAGCGCCCTGCCCTACAATGAGCAGTTCTTC. It yields the protein CASSPSALPYNEQFF. The full variable domain, in which reference TRBV7-6 and TRBJ2-1 provide the parts outside the CDR3, is GAGVSQSPRYKVTKRGQDVALRCDPISGHVSLYWYRQALGQGPEFLTYFNYEAQQDKSGLPNDRFSAERPEGSISTLTIQRTEQRDSAMYRCASSPSALPYNEQFFGPGTRLTVL.

This chain links TRBV10-3 with TRBJ1-5; maybe TRBD1 (5 bases). The CDR3 spans 13 residues. Germline CDR1 is ENHRY and CDR2 is SYGVKD. The V and J ends lost 10 bases and 4 bases respectively, with 14 bases between them. As DNA, the CDR3 is TGTGCCACTCGGGACCTAGTAAATCAGCCCCAGCATTTT. This codes for CATRDLVNQPQHF.

The CDR3 nucleotides are TGTGCCAGCAGGCCGGGACAGTCATACCTCTATGGCTACACCTTC. Encoded protein: CASRPGQSYLYGYTF. J is TRBJ1-2 and V is TRBV6-5, with 7 bases that match TRBD1. Germline CDR1 MNHEY, CDR2 SVGAGI. V lost 6 bases and J lost 4; bases outside the gene matches: 11. The CDR3 length is 15 residues.

The chain has TRBV18 and TRBJ1-2, with 7 bases that match TRBD1. After removal of 3 bases from V and 2 bases from J, the junction contained 0 bases not matched to a gene. CDR3 length equals 13 residues. Germline-derived CDR1 and CDR2 are KGHSH and LQKENI. CDR3 residues: CASSPTGNYGYTF. The CDR3 DNA follows: TGTGCCAGCTCACCGACAGGGAACTATGGCTACACCTTC.

The J gene is TRBJ2-1, the V gene TRBV4-1; possibly TRBD2 for D (5 bases). The CDR3 extends over 15 amino acids. V shed 0 bases and J shed 2 bases, with 8 bases lying between them. Per the germline V gene, CDR1 is MGHRA and CDR2 is YSYEKL. The CDR3 reads CASSQDSETYNEQFF. The CDR3 DNA follows: TGCGCCAGCAGCCAAGATAGCGAGACCTACAATGAGCAGTTCTTC.

With regard to this clone: A junction end diverges from the germline sequence, so it may reflect a read error. CDR3 sequence reads: CASSFAPGELFF. CDR3 nucleotide sequence: TGTGCCAGCAGCTTCGCGCCCGGGGAGCTGTTTTTT. The chain links TRBV5-3 to TRBJ2-2, with no clear D. TRBV5-3 is designated an ORF whose function remains uncertain. The CDR3 contains 12 residues.

The rearrangement uses TRBV5-1 and TRBJ1-2; D may be TRBD1 (6 bases). The CDR3 spans 17 residues. Germline CDR1 is SGHRS and CDR2 is YFSETQ. Between the trimmed V and J ends, which lost 0 bases and 6 bases, there was a span of 21 bases. The CDR3, as DNA: TGCGCCAGCAGCTTGGATACGACGACAGGCCACTACAATGGCTACACCTTC. It codes for CASSLDTTTGHYNGYTF.

The chain recombines TRBV7-2 with TRBJ2-7; 9 bases map to TRBD1. The V gene end was trimmed by 4 bases and the J gene end by 5 bases; junction bases not matched to a gene: 9. Germline assignment: CDR1 SGHTA and CDR2 FQGNSA. The CDR3 consists of 15 residues. CDR3 sequence: CASSSPGQGQHEQYF. CDR3 bases: TGTGCCAGCAGCTCCCCGGGACAGGGTCAGCACGAGCAGTACTTC.

V is TRBV15 and J is TRBJ1-2; the D is unclear. The V gene lost 0 bases and the J gene lost 8 bases, with 10 bases spanning the gap. The CDR3 runs to 13 residues. Germline V gives CDR1 LNHNV, CDR2 YYDKDF (reference sequence). The CDR3 loop is CATSRESRMGYTF. The CDR3 nucleotides are TGTGCCACCAGCAGAGAATCCCGCATGGGCTACACCTTC.

V gene TRBV7-3 combines with J gene TRBJ1-2; TRBD1 agrees at 7 bases. J lost 6 bases, V lost 1 base, and 2 bases had no gene match. This CDR3 has 13 residues. CDR1 and CDR2 from the germline V gene are SGHTA and FQGTGA. The CDR3 sequence: CASSLIQGDGYTF. In nucleotides, the CDR3 is TGTGCCAGCAGCTTAATCCAGGGGGATGGCTACACCTTC.

V and J are TRBV15 and TRBJ2-3, with D perhaps matching TRBD2 (6 bases). Trimming shortened V by 0 bases and J by 5 bases, and 15 bases separated the two germline ends. The CDR3 extends over 16 amino acids. Germline V gene data show CDR1 as LNHNV and CDR2 as YYDKDF (reference sequence). The CDR3 bases are TGTGCCACCAGCAGAGAGAGGGGCTTGGGGGGAGATACGCAGTATTTT. Translated: CATSRERGLGGDTQYF.

The gene calls are TRBV19 and TRBJ1-1; the match to TRBD1 covers 7 bases. The CDR3 consists of 14 residues. J lost 0 bases, V lost 5 bases, and 3 bases had no gene match. Germline V gene lookup returns CDR1 LNHDA and CDR2 SQIVND (reference sequence). The CDR3 spells CASSPGQVNTEAFF. CDR3 nucleotides: TGTGCCAGTAGTCCAGGACAGGTGAACACTGAAGCTTTCTTT.

The chain employs TRBV6-4 and TRBJ2-2; D gene unclear. The CDR3 consists of 13 residues. Trimming cost V 5 bases and J 6 bases, with 10 bases left between them. Germline CDR1 is MRHNA and CDR2 is SNTAGT. As DNA, the CDR3 is TGTGCCAGCAGTCGGGTCCTGGCCGGGGAGCTGTTTTTT. It encodes CASSRVLAGELFF.